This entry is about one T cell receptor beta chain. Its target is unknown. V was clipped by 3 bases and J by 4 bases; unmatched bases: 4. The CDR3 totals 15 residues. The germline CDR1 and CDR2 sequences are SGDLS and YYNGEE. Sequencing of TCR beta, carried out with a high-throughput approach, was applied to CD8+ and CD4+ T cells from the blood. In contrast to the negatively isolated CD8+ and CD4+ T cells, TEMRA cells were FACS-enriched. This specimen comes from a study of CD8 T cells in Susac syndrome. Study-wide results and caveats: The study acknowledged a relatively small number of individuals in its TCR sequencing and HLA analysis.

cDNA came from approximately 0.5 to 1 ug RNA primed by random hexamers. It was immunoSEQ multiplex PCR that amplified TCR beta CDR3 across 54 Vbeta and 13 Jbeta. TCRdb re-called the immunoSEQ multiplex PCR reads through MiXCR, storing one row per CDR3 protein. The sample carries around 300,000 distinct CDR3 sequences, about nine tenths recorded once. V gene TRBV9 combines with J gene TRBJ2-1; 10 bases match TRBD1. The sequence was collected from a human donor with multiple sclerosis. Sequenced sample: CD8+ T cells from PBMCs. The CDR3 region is CASSEGQGIYNEQFF. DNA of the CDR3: TGTGCCAGCAGCGAGGGACAGGGGATATACAATGAGCAGTTCTTC.